This TCR beta chain was identified during a study of T cell responses to AZD1222 COVID-19 vaccine. Overall study results and limits: There were mostly white British donors and more females than males, and clonal diversity was possibly underestimated.

There are 19 residues in the CDR3. CDR1 is SGHKS, CDR2 YYEKEE, per germline (reference sequence). Losses at the gene ends were 2 bases for V and 8 bases for J; bases not matched to a gene: 19. In regard to this clone: Its antigen remains unidentified.

Some clones are missing from TCRdb's copy, which holds only in-frame ones; the method was immunoSEQ multiplex PCR. This sample has some 88,000 clones; 90% occur once, and the top ten carry approximately 5%. The chain couples TRBV5-5 to TRBJ2-1; TRBD2 matches at 10 bases. This specimen was peripheral blood, taken 28 days after the second AZD1222 dose. This receptor was identified in an adult who received the AZD1222 COVID-19 vaccine. The DNA for the CDR3 is TGTGCCAGCAGCTTAGGTCTAGCGGGGGCGGGCATCCCAGTCTATGAGCAGTTCTTC. The encoded protein is CASSLGLAGAGIPVYEQFF.